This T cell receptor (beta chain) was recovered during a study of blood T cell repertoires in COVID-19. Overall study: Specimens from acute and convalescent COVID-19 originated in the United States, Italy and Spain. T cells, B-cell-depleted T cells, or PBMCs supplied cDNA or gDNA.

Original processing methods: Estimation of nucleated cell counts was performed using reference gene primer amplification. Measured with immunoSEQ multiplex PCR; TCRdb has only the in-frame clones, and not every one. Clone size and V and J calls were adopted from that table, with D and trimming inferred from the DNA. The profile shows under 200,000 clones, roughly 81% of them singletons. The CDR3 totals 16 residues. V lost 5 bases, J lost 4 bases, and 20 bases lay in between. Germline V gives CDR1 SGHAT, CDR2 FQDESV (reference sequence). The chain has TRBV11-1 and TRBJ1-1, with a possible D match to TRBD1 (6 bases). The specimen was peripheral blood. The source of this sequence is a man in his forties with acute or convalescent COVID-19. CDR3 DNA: TGTGCCAGCAGCAGAGGGGGGGGCAGGGGATCCACTGAAGCTTTCTTT. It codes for CASSRGGGRGSTEAFF.